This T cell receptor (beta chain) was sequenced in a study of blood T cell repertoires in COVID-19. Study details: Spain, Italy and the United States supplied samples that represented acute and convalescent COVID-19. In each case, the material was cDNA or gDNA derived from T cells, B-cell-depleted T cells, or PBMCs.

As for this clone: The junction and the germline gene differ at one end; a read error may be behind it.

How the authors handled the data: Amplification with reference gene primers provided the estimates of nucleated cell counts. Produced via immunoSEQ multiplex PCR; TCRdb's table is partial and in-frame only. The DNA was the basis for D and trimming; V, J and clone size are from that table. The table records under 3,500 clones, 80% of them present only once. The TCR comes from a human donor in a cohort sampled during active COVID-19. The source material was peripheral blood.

The CDR3 sequence is CASSLDTGISYNSPLHF. CDR3 bases: TGTGCCAGTAGTTTAGATACGGGGATCTCCTATAATTCACCCCTCCACTTT. The genes are TRBV19 and TRBJ1-6; no clear D gene. The V gene's germline CDR1 is LNHDA and CDR2 SQIVND (reference sequence). CDR3 length: 17 amino acids.